Presented here are 8 T cell receptor beta chains from one specimen sequenced in a study of blood T cell repertoires in COVID-19. Generated by immunoSEQ multiplex PCR, the TCRdb table keeps only in-frame clones and is missing some. The table shows about 200,000 clones, with 89% occurring only once. Sequencing was performed on PBMCs or T cells enriched from blood (not recorded which). The receptors originated from a woman aged 25 to 45 with acute COVID-19.

This sequence joins TRBV5-1 and TRBJ2-5, with D possibly being TRBD1 (6 bases). The ends were cut back, 1 base at V and 3 bases at J, with 10 bases in the middle. The CDR3 length is 14 residues. Germline values: CDR1 SGHRS, CDR2 YFSETQ. The CDR3 protein is CASSLRYREETQYF. The CDR3 DNA follows: TGCGCCAGCAGCTTGCGATACAGGGAAGAGACCCAGTACTTC.

This clone has only one observation. The chain uses TRBV9 and TRBJ1-6; D is undetermined. CDR3 length equals 16 residues. In germline, CDR1 is SGDLS, CDR2 YYNGEE. Trimming stripped 5 bases from V and 0 bases from J, with 12 bases between. CDR3: CASSAQSSSYNSPLHF. CDR3 coding DNA: TGTGCCAGCAGTGCACAGTCAAGCTCCTATAATTCACCCCTCCACTTT.

The rearrangement uses TRBV7-3 and TRBJ2-1; no definite D call. The V gene's germline CDR1 is SGHTA and CDR2 FQGTGA. The CDR3 has 13 residues. Trimming took 1 base from V and 6 from J, leaving 7 bases between them. The CDR3 DNA follows: TGTGCCAGCAGCTTAATAACAGCCAATGAGCAGTTCTTC. Translated: CASSLITANEQFF. The whole variable domain, remainder taken from reference TRBV7-3 and TRBJ2-1, is GAGVSQTPSNKVTEKGKYVELRCDPISGHTALYWYRQSLGQGPEFLIYFQGTGAADDSGLPNDRFFAVRPEGSVSTLKIQRTERGDSAVYLCASSLITANEQFFGPGTRLTVL.

This clone was observed a handful of times. The chain employs TRBV10-3 and TRBJ1-4; 8 positions agree with TRBD1. From germline, CDR1 is ENHRY and CDR2 SYGVKD. V shed 10 bases, J shed 5 bases, and the junction held 6 bases outside the gene matches. CDR3 length equals 13 residues. This CDR3 reads CATKGQANEKLFF. The CDR3 coding sequence is TGTGCCACCAAGGGACAGGCAAATGAAAAACTGTTTTTT.

The CDR3 DNA reads TGTGCCAGCAGTTACTCGGCAGGGCCCCGAAACACCATATATTTT. It codes for CASSYSAGPRNTIYF. The chain links TRBV6-5 to TRBJ1-3; D is perhaps TRBD1 (5 bases). V gave up 0 bases and J gave up 5 bases, with 11 bases separating them. The germline CDR1 and CDR2 sequences are MNHEY and SVGAGI. The CDR3 has 15 amino acids.

V and J are TRBV10-3 and TRBJ1-1, with unresolved D. Looked up from germline, CDR1 is ENHRY and CDR2 is SYGVKD. V gave up 10 bases and J gave up 12 bases, with 24 bases separating them. The CDR3 loop spans 13 amino acids. Here the CDR3 DNA reads TGTGCCACTGAACCTGGGGAGGCTGGGTTAACTTTCTTT. Protein: CATEPGEAGLTFF.

The chain links TRBV18 to TRBJ1-2; D is possibly TRBD1 (5 bases). Deletions cut 2 bases from V and 3 bases from J, with 13 bases between. This CDR3 has 15 residues. Germline V gives CDR1 KGHSH, CDR2 LQKENI. CDR3 in amino acids: CASSPDQGGYYGYTF. CDR3 coding DNA: TGTGCCAGCTCACCAGATCAGGGAGGGTACTATGGCTACACCTTC.

This clone has only one observation. The rearrangement uses TRBV19 and TRBJ1-1; D remains ambiguous. Trimming removed 0 bases from V and 1 base from J, with 6 bases in between. Germline CDR1 and CDR2: LNHDA and SQIVND (reference sequence). CDR3 size: 14 residues. This CDR3 reads CASSIDPWNTEAFF. CDR3 nucleotide sequence: TGTGCCAGTAGTATAGATCCCTGGAACACTGAAGCTTTCTTT.